Listed below are T cell receptor beta chains from one sample, sequenced in a study of regulatory dendritic cells for organ transplantation. The antigens these receptors bind are not known. TCRdb keeps only in-frame clones here, not all; method: immunoSEQ multiplex PCR. The data hold around 13,000 clones, with approximately 75% observed a single time. Material for sequencing was naive CD8+ T cells from blood cultured with regulatory dendritic cells. These TCRs come from a human donor in good health. The CDR3 runs from the conserved cysteine through the conserved F or W. The order of the fields is V gene, clone size, D gene, J gene, CDR3 DNA, CDR3 protein. The D gene is left open where the match is weak. Expanded clones get a size class; other rows say once, few or many, or leave the size out.

>TRBV27|once|TRBD2|TRBJ2-7
TGTGCCAGCAGGGGGGGGGCTAGCGGGGGAACCTACGAGCAGTACTTC
CASRGGASGGTYEQYF
>TRBV4-1|.|.|TRBJ2-7
TGCGCCAGCAGCCAAGTGCGCAGGCCCTACGAGCAGTACTTC
CASSQVRRPYEQYF
>TRBV15|.|TRBD2|TRBJ2-1
TGTGCCACCAGCAGCGGACTAGTTAGGAACAATGAGCAGTTCTTC
CATSSGLVRNNEQFF
>TRBV27|once|.|TRBJ2-2
TGTGCCAGCAGCCGCAGGACAGTTAACACCGGGGAGCTGTTTTTT
CASSRRTVNTGELFF
>TRBV5-6|once|.|TRBJ1-2
TGTGCCAGCAGCATAACACCGAACTATGGCTACACCTTC
CASSITPNYGYTF
>TRBV19|.|.|TRBJ2-5
TGTGCCAGTAGTATAGACCGCGCAGGGGCTTATGAGACCCAGTACTTC
CASSIDRAGAYETQYF
>TRBV6-5|.|TRBD2|TRBJ2-1
TGTGCCAGCAGTTCCGGGGGGGGGGCGGTAGGTGAGCAGTTCTTC
CASSSGGGAVGEQFF
>TRBV27|.|.|TRBJ1-1
TGTGCCAGCAGTTCCCAGGGGAACACTGAAGCTTTCTTT
CASSSQGNTEAFF
>TRBV2|.|.|TRBJ2-7
TGTGCCAGCAGTGAGGGCAGGCACTCCTACGAGCAGTACTTC
CASSEGRHSYEQYF
>TRBV4-2|.|.|TRBJ2-7
TGTGCCAGCAGCCAACAACGGGGGACAGTAGGCCACGAGCAGTACTTC
CASSQQRGTVGHEQYF
>TRBV2|.|TRBD1|TRBJ2-7
TGTGCCAGCAGAGAAATCCGATCCGGGACAGGGGCCAGGTACGAGCAGTACTTC
CASREIRSGTGARYEQYF
>TRBV2|few|.|TRBJ2-5
TGTGCCAGCAGTGAGGTCGAAACAGGGTCCCAAGAGACCCAGTACTTC
CASSEVETGSQETQYF
>TRBV6-1|.|.|TRBJ2-1
TGTGCCAGCAGTGAAAATCCGCTTAGGCGGCCCTACAATGAGCAGTTCTTC
CASSENPLRRPYNEQFF
>TRBV6-5|.|TRBD1|TRBJ1-4
TGTGCCAGCAGTTACGGGACAGGTGTAGGTGAAAAACTGTTTTTT
CASSYGTGVGEKLFF
>TRBV11-3|.|TRBD2|TRBJ2-2
TGTGCCAGCAGCTCCGGGGGGTTGACCGGGGAGCTGTTTTTT
CASSSGGLTGELFF
>TRBV5-6|.|.|TRBJ2-1
TGTGCCAGCAGCTTGTCGTTGGCGGGTTACAATGAGCAGTTCTTC
CASSLSLAGYNEQFF
>TRBV5-5|.|TRBD1|TRBJ2-7
TGTGCCAGCAGCGTGCCCCGGGACAGGACCTCCTACGAGCAGTACTTC
CASSVPRDRTSYEQYF
>TRBV5-6|.|TRBD1|TRBJ1-1
TGTGCCAGCAGCACGGAGGGACAGGGTATGAACACTGAAGCTTTCTTT
CASSTEGQGMNTEAFF
>TRBV11-2|.|.|TRBJ2-7
TGTGCCAGCAGCTTATCGACAGGCGGCGAGCAGTACTTC
CASSLSTGGEQYF
>TRBV7-8|.|.|TRBJ1-1
TGTGCCAGCAGCTTATGGGCGGGCGGAGGGGACACTGAAGCTTTCTTT
CASSLWAGGGDTEAFF
>TRBV14|.|.|TRBJ2-3
TGTGCCAGCAGCCTCGGGATCGCCGGGACAGATACGCAGTATTTT
CASSLGIAGTDTQYF
>TRBV27|.|.|TRBJ1-6
TGTGCCAGCAGTGTGACGGATCAGGCGAGTTCACCCCTCCACTTT
CASSVTDQASSPLHF
>TRBV6-1|.|.|TRBJ2-3
TGTGCCAGCAGCGAAGAGGGGGACAGCACAGATACGCAGTATTTT
CASSEEGDSTDTQYF
>TRBV19|few|.|TRBJ1-4
TGTGCCAGTAGTATACTCTCAACTAATGAAAAACTGTTTTTT
CASSILSTNEKLFF
>TRBV9|few|.|TRBJ1-1
TGTGCCAGCAGCGTAGCATCGAACACTGAAGCTTTCTTT
CASSVASNTEAFF
>TRBV5-6|.|TRBD1|TRBJ1-2
TGTGCCAGCGCCTACGGGACAGGCGCCGGGCGCGGTGGCTACACCTTC
CASAYGTGAGRGGYTF
>TRBV14|.|.|TRBJ2-7
TGTGCCAGCAGCCAAGGGGCGGGGAGCTCCTACGAGCAGTACTTC
CASSQGAGSSYEQYF
>TRBV10-3|.|.|TRBJ1-5
TGTGCCATCAGTGAATATAGCAATCAGCCCCAGCATTTT
CAISEYSNQPQHF
>TRBV14|.|.|TRBJ2-7
TGTGCCAGCAGCCAAGATTCTTTTATTCGAGGAGGCTACGAGCAGTACTTC
CASSQDSFIRGGYEQYF
>TRBV9|once|TRBD2|TRBJ2-3
TGTGCCAGCAGCCCTAGCGGTAGCACAGATACGCAGTATTTT
CASSPSGSTDTQYF
>TRBV7-3|.|TRBD2|TRBJ2-3
TGTGCCAGCAGCTTGTTAGCGGGGGGGCCTAATACGCAGTATTTT
CASSLLAGGPNTQYF
>TRBV9|.|.|TRBJ2-1
TGTGCCAGCAGCGTAGATGGTGGGGGAGGCCGTGGTGAGCAGTTCTTC
CASSVDGGGGRGEQFF
>TRBV19|.|.|TRBJ2-7
TGTGCCAGTAGTATGGCACAGGCTATGAACGAGCAGTACTTC
CASSMAQAMNEQYF
>TRBV11-1|.|.|TRBJ1-1
TGTGCCAGCAGCTTAGGGCCCGCTGAAGCTTTCTTT
CASSLGPAEAFF
>TRBV7-9|.|.|TRBJ1-1
TGTGCCAGCAGCTTAGAACGGGGGATGAACACTGAAGCTTTCTTT
CASSLERGMNTEAFF
>TRBV5-1|.|.|TRBJ2-1
TGCGCCAGCAGCTTGGAGCAGGGCCTCTACAATGAGCAGTTCTTC
CASSLEQGLYNEQFF
>TRBV7-6|.|.|TRBJ2-1
TGTGCCAGCAGCGTGGGACAAATTTACAATGAGCAGTTCTTC
CASSVGQIYNEQFF
>TRBV7-9|once|TRBD1|TRBJ1-2
TGTGCCAGCAGCTGGGGGACAGGGGGCCCCTATGGCTACACCTTC
CASSWGTGGPYGYTF
>TRBV6-1|once|TRBD1|TRBJ1-5
TGTGCCAGCAGTGAAGGGACAGGGGGCGTCTTGTACCAGCCCCAGCATTTT
CASSEGTGGVLYQPQHF
>TRBV7-6|.|TRBD2|TRBJ2-5
TGTGCCAGCAGCTTAAGCGGGGGGTTAGAGACCCAGTACTTC
CASSLSGGLETQYF
>TRBV11-3|.|TRBD1|TRBJ2-1
TGTGCCAGCAGCCTCTCCGGGACAGGGTCCTACAATGAGCAGTTCTTC
CASSLSGTGSYNEQFF
>TRBV27|.|TRBD2|TRBJ2-1
TGTGCCAGCACCTTAGCGGGCCCCTGGGATGAGCAGTTCTTC
CASTLAGPWDEQFF
>TRBV4-3|.|.|TRBJ2-1
TGCGCCAGCAGCCAAGATGGGGGGATGAATGAGCAGTTCTTC
CASSQDGGMNEQFF
>TRBV6-5|once|.|TRBJ2-3
TGTGCCAGCAGTTACTTAACAGGGACAGATACGCAGTATTTT
CASSYLTGTDTQYF
>TRBV14|.|TRBD1|TRBJ2-7
TGTGCCAGCAGCCAAGGTGTCGGGACAGGGAAAAGATACGAGCAGTACTTC
CASSQGVGTGKRYEQYF
>TRBV9|once|TRBD2|TRBJ2-1
TGTGCCAGCAGCGTAGCGGGGGGGCGGGGGAATGAGCAGTTCTTC
CASSVAGGRGNEQFF
>TRBV14|medium-sized|.|TRBJ2-1
TGTGCCAGCAGCCAATCAGCAGGATACAATGAGCAGTTCTTC
CASSQSAGYNEQFF
>TRBV6-5|.|.|TRBJ2-3
TGTGCCAGCAGTCCGGGGTCAGATACGCAGTATTTT
CASSPGSDTQYF
>TRBV5-1|.|.|TRBJ1-2
TGCGCCAGCAGTTCCGGAGAGGATCCTAACTATGGCTACACCTTC
CASSSGEDPNYGYTF
>TRBV5-6|.|.|TRBJ2-2
TGTGCCAGCAGCTTGATCAGGGCTAGGACCGGGGAGCTGTTTTTT
CASSLIRARTGELFF
>TRBV2|.|.|TRBJ1-2
TGTGCCAGCAGTGGGGAGGGGCGGATCCCAACCTTC
CASSGEGRIPTF
>TRBV10-2|.|.|TRBJ2-1
TGCGCCAGCCTTGACTTAGTATTCAATGAGCAGTTCTTC
CASLDLVFNEQFF
>TRBV7-9|.|.|TRBJ2-5
TGTGCCAGCAGTCACCCCAAGGGGGGGAAAAAGGGACAAGAGACCCAGTACTTC
CASSHPKGGKKGQETQYF
>TRBV28|.|TRBD1|TRBJ1-1
TGTGCCAGCAGTTTATTCTCGGGACAGATGAACACTGAAGCTTTCTTT
CASSLFSGQMNTEAFF
>TRBV19|.|TRBD2|TRBJ2-7
TGTGCCAGTAGAAGCGGGGGGCTCTCTTACGAGCAGTACTTC
CASRSGGLSYEQYF
>TRBV6-1|.|.|TRBJ1-2
TGTGCCAGCACCCCTTTCCAGGGTGCTAACTATGGCTACACCTTC
CASTPFQGANYGYTF
>TRBV7-9|.|TRBD2|TRBJ2-7
TGTGCCAGCAGCTTGATCCAGCGGGGGGTGGACGAGCAGTACTTC
CASSLIQRGVDEQYF